This TCR beta chain derives from a study of shared clonotypes between healthy human individuals. With 2 bases removed from V and 5 bases from J, the gap between germline ends came to 12 bases. This CDR3 has 14 amino acids. Germline assignment: CDR1 KGHSH and CDR2 LQKENI. Here immunoSEQ multiplex PCR was the method, and the copy in TCRdb shows in-frame clones only, minus some. The sample records some 1.1 million clones, about 72% being singletons. This chain connects TRBV18 to TRBJ2-5; D uncertain. The clonotype comes from a man younger than 35 in good health. Some clones in this sample may be carry-over from other donors' samples. The sample was memory CD4+ T cells from PBMCs. Subset here: CD45RA-negative fraction. The CDR3 DNA reads TGTGCCAGCTCACCATCGCTTAGGTGGGAGACCCAGTACTTC. As protein: CASSPSLRWETQYF. Complete variable domain (other parts from reference TRBV18 and TRBJ2-5): NAGVMQNPRHLVRRRGQEARLRCSPMKGHSHVYWYRQLPEEGLKFMVYLQKENIIDESGMPKERFSAEFPKEGPSILRIQQVVRGDSAAYFCASSPSLRWETQYFGPGTRLLVL.